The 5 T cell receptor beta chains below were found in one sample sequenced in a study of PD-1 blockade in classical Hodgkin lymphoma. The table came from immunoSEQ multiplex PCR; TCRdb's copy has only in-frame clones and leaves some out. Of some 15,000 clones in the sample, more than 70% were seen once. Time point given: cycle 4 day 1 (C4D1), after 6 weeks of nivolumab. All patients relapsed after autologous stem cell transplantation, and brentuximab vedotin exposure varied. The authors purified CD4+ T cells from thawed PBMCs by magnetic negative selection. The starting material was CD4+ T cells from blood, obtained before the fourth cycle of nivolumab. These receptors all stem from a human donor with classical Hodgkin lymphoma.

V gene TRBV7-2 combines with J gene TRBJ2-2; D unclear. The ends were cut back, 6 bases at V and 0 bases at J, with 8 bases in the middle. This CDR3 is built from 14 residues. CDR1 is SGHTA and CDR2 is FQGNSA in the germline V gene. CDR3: CASSHDANTGELFF. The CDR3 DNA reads TGTGCCAGCAGTCATGACGCGAACACCGGGGAGCTGTTTTTT. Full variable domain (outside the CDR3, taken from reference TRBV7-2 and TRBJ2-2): GAGVSQSPSNKVTEKGKDVELRCDPISGHTALYWYRQSLGQGLEFLIYFQGNSAPDKSGLPSDRFSAERTGGSVSTLTIQRTQQEDSAVYLCASSHDANTGELFFGEGSRLTVL.

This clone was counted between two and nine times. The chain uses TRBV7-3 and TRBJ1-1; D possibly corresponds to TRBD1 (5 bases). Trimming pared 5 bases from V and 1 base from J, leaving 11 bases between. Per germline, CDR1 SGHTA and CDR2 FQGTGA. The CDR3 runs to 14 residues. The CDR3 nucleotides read TGTGCCAGCAGCCCGGGTAGGGGGAACACTGAAGCTTTCTTT. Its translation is CASSPGRGNTEAFF.

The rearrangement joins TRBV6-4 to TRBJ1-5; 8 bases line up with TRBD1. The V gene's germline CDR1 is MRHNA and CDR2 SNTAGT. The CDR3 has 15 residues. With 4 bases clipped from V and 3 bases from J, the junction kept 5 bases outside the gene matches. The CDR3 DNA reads TGTGCCAGCAGTGCGACAGGGGATTTCAATCAGCCCCAGCATTTT. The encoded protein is CASSATGDFNQPQHF.

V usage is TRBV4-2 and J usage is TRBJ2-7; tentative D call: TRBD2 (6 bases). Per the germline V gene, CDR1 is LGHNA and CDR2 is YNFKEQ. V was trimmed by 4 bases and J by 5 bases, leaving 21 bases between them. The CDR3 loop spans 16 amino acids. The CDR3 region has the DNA TGTGCCAGCAGCCGGGCAGGAGGGCGGTCCCCCGACGAGCAGTACTTC. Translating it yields CASSRAGGRSPDEQYF.

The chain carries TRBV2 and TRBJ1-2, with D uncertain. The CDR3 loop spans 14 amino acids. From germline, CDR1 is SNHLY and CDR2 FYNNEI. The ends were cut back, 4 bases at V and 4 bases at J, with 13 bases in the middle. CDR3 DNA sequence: TGTGCCAGCAGTGGGTCCAGAGCCCCCTATGGCTACACCTTC. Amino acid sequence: CASSGSRAPYGYTF.